The table lists the clone carrying this T cell receptor beta chain with a few counts. The J segment lost 3 bases and the V segment lost 1 base, leaving 4 bases of the junction unmatched. Germline V CDR1 and CDR2: SGDLS, YYNGEE. This CDR3 region has 15 residues. The data were taken from a study of blood T cell repertoires in COVID-19. Study background: Samples of COVID-19 (acute and convalescent) were obtained from the United States, Italy and Spain. The analysed material was cDNA or gDNA that came from T cells, B-cell-depleted T cells, or PBMCs.

Under the authors' procedure: By means of reference gene primer amplification, nucleated cell counts were estimated. The protocol was immunoSEQ multiplex PCR, while the TCRdb copy is restricted to in-frame clones and leaves out a portion. V and J calls and clone size are given by that table; D and trimming were obtained from the DNA. The sample records about 220,000 clones, almost 85% being singletons. What was sequenced was peripheral blood. The chain uses TRBV9 and TRBJ2-1; 7 bases are a match to TRBD2. This TCR was sampled from a woman in her 70s with COVID-19, enrolled during active disease. The CDR3 DNA sequence: TGTGCCAGCAGCGTAACTACGGGAGGCTACAATGAGCAGTTCTTC. Translated: CASSVTTGGYNEQFF.